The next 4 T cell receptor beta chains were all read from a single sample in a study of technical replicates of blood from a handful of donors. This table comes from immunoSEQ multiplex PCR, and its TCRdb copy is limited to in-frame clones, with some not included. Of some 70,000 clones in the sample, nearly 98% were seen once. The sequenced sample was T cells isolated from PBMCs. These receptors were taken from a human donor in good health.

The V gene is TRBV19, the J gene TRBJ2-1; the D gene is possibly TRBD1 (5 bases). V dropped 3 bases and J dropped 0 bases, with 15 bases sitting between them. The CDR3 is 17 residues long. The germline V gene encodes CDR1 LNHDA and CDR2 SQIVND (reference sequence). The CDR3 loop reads CASSIRLGLYSYNEQFF. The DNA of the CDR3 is TGTGCCAGTAGTATCCGTCTGGGGCTTTACTCCTACAATGAGCAGTTCTTC.

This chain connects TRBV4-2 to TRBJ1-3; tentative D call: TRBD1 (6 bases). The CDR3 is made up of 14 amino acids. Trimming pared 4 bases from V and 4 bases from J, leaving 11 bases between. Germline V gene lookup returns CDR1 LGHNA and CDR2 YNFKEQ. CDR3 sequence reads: CASSPVGQGNTIYF. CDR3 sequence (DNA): TGTGCCAGCAGCCCAGTAGGACAGGGAAACACCATATATTTT.

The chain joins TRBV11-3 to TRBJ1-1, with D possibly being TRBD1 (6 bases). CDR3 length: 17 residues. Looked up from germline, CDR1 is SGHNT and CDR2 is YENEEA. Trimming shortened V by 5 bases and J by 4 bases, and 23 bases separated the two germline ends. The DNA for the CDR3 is TGTGCCAGCAGCCCTTGGGGTGGGGGGGCGGTCAGCACTGAAGCTTTCTTT. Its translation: CASSPWGGGAVSTEAFF. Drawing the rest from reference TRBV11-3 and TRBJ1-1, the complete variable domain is EAGVVQSPRYKIIEKKQPVAFWCNPISGHNTLYWYLQNLGQGPELLIRYENEEAVDDSQLPKDRFSAERLKGVDSTLKIQPAELGDSAVYLCASSPWGGGAVSTEAFFGQGTRLTVV.

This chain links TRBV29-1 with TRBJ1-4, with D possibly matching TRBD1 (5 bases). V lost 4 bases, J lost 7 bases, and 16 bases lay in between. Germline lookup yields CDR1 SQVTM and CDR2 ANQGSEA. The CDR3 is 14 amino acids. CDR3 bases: TGCAGCGTTGGAAGGGACTTGAGAGGTGAAAAACTGTTTTTT. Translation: CSVGRDLRGEKLFF.